The next 2 T cell receptor beta chains were all read from a single sample in a study of radiotherapy plus CTLA-4 blockade in lung cancer. Some clones are missing from TCRdb's copy, which holds only in-frame ones; the method was immunoSEQ multiplex PCR. Among 57,000 or so clones listed, approximately 77% were seen once. The sequenced sample was peripheral blood, obtained from a patient treated with radiotherapy plus ipilimumab. These TCRs come from a human donor with non-small cell lung cancer who had a complete response to radiotherapy plus ipilimumab.

For the CDR3, the DNA is TGCAGTGCTCTCGGGCTAAATGAGCAGTTCTTC. It encodes CSALGLNEQFF. The chain links TRBV20-1 to TRBJ2-1; D is unclear. V lost 5 bases, J lost 7 bases, and 9 bases lay in between. The CDR3 runs to 11 residues. The V gene's germline CDR1 is DFQATT and CDR2 SNEGSKA (reference sequence).

This clone was seen more than once but under ten times. The rearrangement links TRBV7-2 to TRBJ2-7; a weak D match, TRBD1 (5 bases). V dropped 2 bases and J dropped 4 bases, with 9 bases sitting between them. CDR1 and CDR2 (germline): SGHTA, FQGNSA. CDR3 length equals 13 residues. The CDR3 sequence: CASSLSGYYEQYF. The CDR3 DNA follows: TGTGCCAGCAGCTTATCAGGGTATTACGAGCAGTACTTC.